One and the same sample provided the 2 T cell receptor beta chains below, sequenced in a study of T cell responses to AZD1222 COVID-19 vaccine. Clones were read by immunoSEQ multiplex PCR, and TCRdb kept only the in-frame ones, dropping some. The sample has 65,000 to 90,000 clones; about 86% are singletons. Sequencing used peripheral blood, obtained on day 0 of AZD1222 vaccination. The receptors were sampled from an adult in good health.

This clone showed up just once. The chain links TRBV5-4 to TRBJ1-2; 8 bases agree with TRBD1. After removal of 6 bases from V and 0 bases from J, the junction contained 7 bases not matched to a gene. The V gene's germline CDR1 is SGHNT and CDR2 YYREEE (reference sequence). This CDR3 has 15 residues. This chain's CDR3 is CASTLDREPNYGYTF. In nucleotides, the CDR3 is TGTGCCAGCACCCTGGACAGGGAGCCTAACTATGGCTACACCTTC.

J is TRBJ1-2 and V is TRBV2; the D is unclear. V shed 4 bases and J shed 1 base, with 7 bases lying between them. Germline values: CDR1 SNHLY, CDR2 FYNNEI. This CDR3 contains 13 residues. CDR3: CASSGDINYGYTF. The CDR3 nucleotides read TGTGCCAGCAGTGGAGACATTAACTATGGCTACACCTTC.